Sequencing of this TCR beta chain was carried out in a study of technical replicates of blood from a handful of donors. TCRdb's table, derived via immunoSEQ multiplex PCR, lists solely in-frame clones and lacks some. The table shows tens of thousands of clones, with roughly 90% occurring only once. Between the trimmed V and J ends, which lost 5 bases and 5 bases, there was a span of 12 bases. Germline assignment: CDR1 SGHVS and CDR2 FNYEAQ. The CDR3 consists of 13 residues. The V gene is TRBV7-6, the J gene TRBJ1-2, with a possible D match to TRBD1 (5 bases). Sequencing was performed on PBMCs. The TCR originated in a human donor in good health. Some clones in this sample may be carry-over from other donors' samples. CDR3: CASSPDSFYGYTF. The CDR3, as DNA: TGTGCCAGCAGCCCAGACAGTTTTTATGGCTACACCTTC.